This T cell receptor (beta chain) was documented in a study of T-cell reconstitution after alpha-beta-depleted transplantation in children. Construction of the TCRbeta library involved unique molecular identifiers. TCRdb re-called the PCR reads through MiXCR, storing one row per CDR3 protein. The repertoire holds 100,000 or so distinct CDR3 sequences, with under 9% as singletons. The CDR3 loop spans 14 amino acids. The germline CDR1 and CDR2 sequences are MDHEN and SYDVKM. The V and J ends lost 4 bases and 7 bases respectively, with 11 bases between them. The receptor's source is a boy aged 2 to 9 with acute lymphoblastic leukemia, due to receive a stem cell transplant. Sequences were derived from PBMCs, sampled before TCRalphabeta/CD19-depleted stem cell transplant. The gene calls are TRBV28 and TRBJ1-6; no firm D call. CDR3 DNA sequence: TGTGCCAGCAGTTACCGAATTTCGAATTCACCCCTCCACTTT. Translated, it gives CASSYRISNSPLHF. Variable domain in full (rest from reference TRBV28 and TRBJ1-6): DVKVTQSSRYLVKRTGEKVFLECVQDMDHENMFWYRQDPGLGLRLIYFSYDVKMKEKGDIPEGYSVSREKKERFSLILESASTNQTSMYLCASSYRISNSPLHFGNGTRLTVT.